This TCR beta chain is drawn from a study of CD4 T cells in relation to SARS-CoV-2 and coronaviruses. Study-level results: Samples before the pandemic and after infection were not matched within any donor.

Concerning this clone itself: Its antigen remains unknown.

CDR1 DFQATT and CDR2 SNEGSKA come from the germline V gene (reference sequence). The V end was cut by 3 bases, the J end by 5 bases, with 14 bases between. CDR3 size: 13 residues. The unexposed donors gave CD4+ T cells in about 2010-2019, prior to COVID-19. The cells were cultured for 10 days before CD4+ T cells were isolated. Repertoires were generated with immunoSEQ multiplex PCR, while TCRdb's copy carries only in-frame clones and drops some. Of some 21,000 clones in the sample, around 80% were seen once. The chain links TRBV20-1 to TRBJ2-7; a weak D match, TRBD2 (5 bases). Input material: CD4+ T cells from PBMCs, cultured in vitro. This receptor was obtained from a human donor in good health. The CDR3 loop is CSASMTTFHEQYF. CDR3 DNA: TGCAGTGCTAGTATGACTACCTTTCACGAGCAGTACTTC.